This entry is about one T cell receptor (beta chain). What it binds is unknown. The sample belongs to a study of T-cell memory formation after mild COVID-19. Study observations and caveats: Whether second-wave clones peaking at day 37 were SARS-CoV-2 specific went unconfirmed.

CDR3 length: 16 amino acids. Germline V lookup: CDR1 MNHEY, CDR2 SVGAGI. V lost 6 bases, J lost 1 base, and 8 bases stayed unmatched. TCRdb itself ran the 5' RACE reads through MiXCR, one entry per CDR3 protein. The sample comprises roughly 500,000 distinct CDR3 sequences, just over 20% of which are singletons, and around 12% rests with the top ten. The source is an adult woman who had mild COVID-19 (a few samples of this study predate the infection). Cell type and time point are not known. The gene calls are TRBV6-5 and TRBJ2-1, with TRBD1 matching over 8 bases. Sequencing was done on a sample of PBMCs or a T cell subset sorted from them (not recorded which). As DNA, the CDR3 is TGTGCCAGCAGCGCGATTGGACAGGGTTCCTACAATGAGCAGTTCTTC. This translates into CASSAIGQGSYNEQFF.